This record looks at one T cell receptor (beta chain) sequence and its context. Its antigen remains unidentified. These data originate in a study of brain metastases from non-small cell lung cancer. Study-wide results and limits: Metastases had sparse T cells but largely shared repertoires with primaries. Brain metastases had lower T-cell infiltration than primary tumors. Expanded T-cell clones appeared in around 68% of brain metastases over primaries.

V lost 5 bases and J lost 1, with 9 bases in between. Germline V gives CDR1 KGHSH, CDR2 LQKENI. The CDR3 sequence is 14 residues long. Repertoires were generated with immunoSEQ multiplex PCR, while TCRdb's copy carries only in-frame clones and drops some. The sample has 2,500 to 3,500 clones, around 80% seen once. This clonotype was obtained from a donor at least 40 years old with non-small cell lung cancer. The V gene is TRBV18, the J gene TRBJ1-3; no clear D gene. The sample consisted of primary lung tumor tissue. As DNA, the CDR3 is TGTGCCAGCTCAGAACGGGGATCTGGAAACACCATATATTTT. It codes for CASSERGSGNTIYF.